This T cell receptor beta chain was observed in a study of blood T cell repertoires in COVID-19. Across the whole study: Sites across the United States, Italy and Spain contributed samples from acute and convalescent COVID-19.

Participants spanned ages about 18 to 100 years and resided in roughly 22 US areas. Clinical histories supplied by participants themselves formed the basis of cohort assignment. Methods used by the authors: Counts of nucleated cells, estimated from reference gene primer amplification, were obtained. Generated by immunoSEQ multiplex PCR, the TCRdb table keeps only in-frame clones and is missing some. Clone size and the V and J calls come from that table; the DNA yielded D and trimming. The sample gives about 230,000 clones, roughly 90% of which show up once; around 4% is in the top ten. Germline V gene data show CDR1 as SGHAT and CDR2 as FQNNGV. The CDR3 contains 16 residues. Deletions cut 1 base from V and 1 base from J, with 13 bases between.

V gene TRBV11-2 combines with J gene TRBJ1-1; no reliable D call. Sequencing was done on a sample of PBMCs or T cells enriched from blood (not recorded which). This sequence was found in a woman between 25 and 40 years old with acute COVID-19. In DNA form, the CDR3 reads TGTGCCAGCAGCTTAGGCGGGTGGCGGCCGAACACTGAAGCTTTCTTT. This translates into CASSLGGWRPNTEAFF.